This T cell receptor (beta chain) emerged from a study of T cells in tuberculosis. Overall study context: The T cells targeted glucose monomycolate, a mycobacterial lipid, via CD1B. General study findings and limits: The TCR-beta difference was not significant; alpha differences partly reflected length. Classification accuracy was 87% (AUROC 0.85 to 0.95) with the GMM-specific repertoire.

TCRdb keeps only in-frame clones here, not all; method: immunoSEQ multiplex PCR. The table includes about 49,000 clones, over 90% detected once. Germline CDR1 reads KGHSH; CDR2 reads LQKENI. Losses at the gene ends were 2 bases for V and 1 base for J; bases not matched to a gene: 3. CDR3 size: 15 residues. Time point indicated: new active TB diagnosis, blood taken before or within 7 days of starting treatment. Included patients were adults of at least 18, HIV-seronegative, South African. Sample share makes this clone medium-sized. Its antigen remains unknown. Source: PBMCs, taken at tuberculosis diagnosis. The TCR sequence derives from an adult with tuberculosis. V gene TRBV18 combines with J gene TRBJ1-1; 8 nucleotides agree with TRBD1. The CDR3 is CASSPSDRGNTEAFF. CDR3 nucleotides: TGTGCCAGCTCACCATCTGACAGGGGGAACACTGAAGCTTTCTTT.